This is a list of T cell receptor beta chains from one sample in a study of shared clonotypes between healthy human individuals. Only in-frame clones appear in the TCRdb table, and some are missing; sequencing was by immunoSEQ multiplex PCR. The data show under 1 million clones, 80% to 95% seen once. The sequenced sample consisted of naive CD8+ T cells sorted from blood. Source of these receptors: a young man in good health. Each CDR3 is given with its conserved first and last residue. Fields, in order: CDR3 protein, CDR3 DNA, J gene, D gene, clone size, V gene. The D gene is left open where the match is weak. Clone size is stated in some rows and not others, as once, few, many or a class when expanded.

CDR3aa: CASSLVQGSYEQYF
CDR3nt: TGCGCCAGCAGCTTGGTTCAGGGGTCCTACGAGCAGTACTTC
j_gene: TRBJ2-7
d_gene: .
abundance: .
v_gene: TRBV5-1

CDR3aa: CASSYGGTGNTIYF
CDR3nt: TGTGCCAGCAGCTACGGTGGGACTGGAAACACCATATATTTT
j_gene: TRBJ1-3
d_gene: .
abundance: .
v_gene: TRBV11-3

CDR3aa: CASSDLEGQGVSHTNQPQHF
CDR3nt: TGTGCCAGCAGTGATTTGGAGGGACAGGGAGTCTCCCATACCAATCAGCCCCAGCATTTT
j_gene: TRBJ1-5
d_gene: TRBD1
abundance: .
v_gene: TRBV2

CDR3aa: CASSQSGTGAYEQYF
CDR3nt: TGCGCCAGCAGCCAATCAGGGACAGGTGCCTACGAGCAGTACTTC
j_gene: TRBJ2-7
d_gene: TRBD1
abundance: .
v_gene: TRBV4-1

CDR3aa: CASSMSPNGYTF
CDR3nt: TGTGCCAGTAGTATGAGTCCGAATGGCTACACCTTC
j_gene: TRBJ1-2
d_gene: .
abundance: once
v_gene: TRBV19

CDR3aa: CATSARGAYEQYF
CDR3nt: TGTGCCACCAGCGCACGAGGGGCCTACGAGCAGTACTTC
j_gene: TRBJ2-7
d_gene: .
abundance: .
v_gene: TRBV15

CDR3aa: CASNGNTIYF
CDR3nt: TGTGCCAGCAATGGAAACACCATATATTTT
j_gene: TRBJ1-3
d_gene: .
abundance: .
v_gene: TRBV11-2

CDR3aa: CAISGTSRHTDTQYF
CDR3nt: TGTGCCATCAGTGGGACTAGCCGACACACAGATACGCAGTATTTT
j_gene: TRBJ2-3
d_gene: TRBD2
abundance: .
v_gene: TRBV10-3

CDR3aa: CASSLYLGENEQYF
CDR3nt: TGTGCCAGCAGTTTATATTTGGGAGAAAACGAGCAGTACTTC
j_gene: TRBJ2-7
d_gene: .
abundance: .
v_gene: TRBV27

CDR3aa: CASSPLVADEPYEQYF
CDR3nt: TGTGCCAGCAGCCCCCTCGTAGCGGATGAACCCTACGAGCAGTACTTC
j_gene: TRBJ2-7
d_gene: .
abundance: .
v_gene: TRBV7-9

CDR3aa: CASSVVLAGSYNEQFF
CDR3nt: TGTGCCAGCAGCGTAGTCTTAGCGGGCTCCTACAATGAGCAGTTCTTC
j_gene: TRBJ2-1
d_gene: TRBD2
abundance: .
v_gene: TRBV9

CDR3aa: CASSSGDRGSLGGYTF
CDR3nt: TGTGCCAGCAGCTCCGGGGACAGGGGTTCATTGGGAGGCTACACCTTC
j_gene: TRBJ1-2
d_gene: TRBD1
abundance: few
v_gene: TRBV7-9

CDR3aa: CASSLVGADNEQFF
CDR3nt: TGTGCCAGCAGCTTGGTGGGGGCGGATAATGAGCAGTTCTTC
j_gene: TRBJ2-1
d_gene: .
abundance: .
v_gene: TRBV5-6

CDR3aa: CASSHRDSQNEKLFF
CDR3nt: TGTGCCAGCAGCCACAGGGACAGCCAAAATGAAAAACTGTTTTTT
j_gene: TRBJ1-4
d_gene: TRBD1
abundance: .
v_gene: TRBV5-4

CDR3aa: CASSPVGYNEQFF
CDR3nt: TGTGCCAGCAGCCCCGTCGGCTACAATGAGCAGTTCTTC
j_gene: TRBJ2-1
d_gene: .
abundance: .
v_gene: TRBV13

CDR3aa: CASSSRDSPLVQYF
CDR3nt: TGTGCTAGCAGCTCGAGGGACTCCCCTCTGGTGCAGTACTTC
j_gene: TRBJ2-7
d_gene: .
abundance: .
v_gene: TRBV7-7

CDR3aa: CARGVDMNTEAFF
CDR3nt: TGTGCCAGGGGGGTGGACATGAACACTGAAGCTTTCTTT
j_gene: TRBJ1-1
d_gene: .
abundance: .
v_gene: TRBV5-5

CDR3aa: CASSLEGDRDDYGYTF
CDR3nt: TGTGCCAGCAGCTTAGAAGGCGACAGGGACGACTATGGCTACACCTTC
j_gene: TRBJ1-2
d_gene: TRBD1
abundance: .
v_gene: TRBV7-9

CDR3aa: CASSLPRLGTSSGELFF
CDR3nt: TGTGCCAGCAGCTTACCCCGATTGGGGACATCGTCCGGGGAGCTGTTTTTT
j_gene: TRBJ2-2
d_gene: .
abundance: few
v_gene: TRBV7-6

CDR3aa: CASSGSLFDRGGYNEQFF
CDR3nt: TGTGCCAGCAGCGGCTCCCTATTTGACAGGGGGGGATACAATGAGCAGTTCTTC
j_gene: TRBJ2-1
d_gene: TRBD1
abundance: .
v_gene: TRBV28

CDR3aa: CASSQDYGGGREQFF
CDR3nt: TGTGCCAGCAGCCAAGATTACGGAGGGGGAAGAGAGCAGTTCTTC
j_gene: TRBJ2-1
d_gene: .
abundance: .
v_gene: TRBV14

CDR3aa: CASSLIAGGANIQYF
CDR3nt: TGTGCCAGCAGTTTAATAGCGGGAGGGGCGAACATTCAGTACTTC
j_gene: TRBJ2-4
d_gene: TRBD2
abundance: .
v_gene: TRBV27

CDR3aa: CASSVPEDRVDTGELFF
CDR3nt: TGTGCCAGCAGCGTACCTGAGGACAGGGTCGACACCGGGGAGCTGTTTTTT
j_gene: TRBJ2-2
d_gene: TRBD1
abundance: .
v_gene: TRBV9

CDR3aa: CASSRIPGDFRRGYGYTF
CDR3nt: TGTGCCAGCAGCCGCATACCGGGAGACTTCAGACGAGGCTATGGCTACACCTTC
j_gene: TRBJ1-2
d_gene: .
abundance: .
v_gene: TRBV7-2

CDR3aa: CASSPAFPYSNQPQHF
CDR3nt: TGTGCCAGCAGCCCCGCATTCCCTTATAGCAATCAGCCCCAGCATTTT
j_gene: TRBJ1-5
d_gene: .
abundance: .
v_gene: TRBV27

CDR3aa: CSVPRTSGRGAPGELFF
CDR3nt: TGCAGCGTCCCTAGGACTAGCGGGAGGGGTGCGCCCGGGGAGCTGTTTTTT
j_gene: TRBJ2-2
d_gene: TRBD2
abundance: few
v_gene: TRBV29-1

CDR3aa: CASSSTSGVTDTQYF
CDR3nt: TGTGCCAGCAGTTCAACTAGCGGTGTCACAGATACGCAGTATTTT
j_gene: TRBJ2-3
d_gene: TRBD2
abundance: .
v_gene: TRBV28

CDR3aa: CASSSTGGIGYEQYF
CDR3nt: TGTGCCAGCAGCTCCACGGGCGGAATCGGATACGAGCAGTACTTC
j_gene: TRBJ2-7
d_gene: .
abundance: once
v_gene: TRBV7-9

CDR3aa: CASSNRDTPTYEQYF
CDR3nt: TGTGCCAGTAGTAATCGGGACACCCCCACCTACGAGCAGTACTTC
j_gene: TRBJ2-7
d_gene: .
abundance: .
v_gene: TRBV19

CDR3aa: CASSSYRDKYEQYF
CDR3nt: TGTGCCAGCAGTTCCTACCGGGACAAATACGAGCAGTACTTC
j_gene: TRBJ2-7
d_gene: .
abundance: .
v_gene: TRBV27

CDR3aa: CASRLGNLAGEQYF
CDR3nt: TGTGCCAGCAGGTTAGGGAACCTCGCGGGGGAGCAGTACTTC
j_gene: TRBJ2-7
d_gene: .
abundance: once
v_gene: TRBV2

CDR3aa: CASSIAPALGQFF
CDR3nt: TGTGCCAGTAGTATAGCCCCAGCCTTGGGGCAGTTCTTC
j_gene: TRBJ2-1
d_gene: .
abundance: .
v_gene: TRBV19

CDR3aa: CASSPRIQGGEKLFF
CDR3nt: TGTGCCAGCAGCCCCAGAATACAGGGAGGTGAAAAACTGTTTTTT
j_gene: TRBJ1-4
d_gene: .
abundance: .
v_gene: TRBV7-9

CDR3aa: CAWSVARNTEAFF
CDR3nt: TGTGCCTGGAGTGTTGCCAGGAACACTGAAGCTTTCTTT
j_gene: TRBJ1-1
d_gene: .
abundance: .
v_gene: TRBV30

CDR3aa: CASSSSGLAGEQYF
CDR3nt: TGTGCCAGCAGTTCCTCGGGACTAGCGGGGGAGCAGTACTTC
j_gene: TRBJ2-7
d_gene: TRBD2
abundance: .
v_gene: TRBV6-6

CDR3aa: CASSLGLTYEQYF
CDR3nt: TGTGCCAGCAGTTTGGGTTTAACCTACGAGCAGTACTTC
j_gene: TRBJ2-7
d_gene: .
abundance: .
v_gene: TRBV27

CDR3aa: CSAPGGQGDIHEQFF
CDR3nt: TGCAGCGCCCCGGGCGGACAGGGAGATATCCATGAGCAGTTCTTC
j_gene: TRBJ2-1
d_gene: TRBD1
abundance: .
v_gene: TRBV29-1

CDR3aa: CASSLQDRQETQYF
CDR3nt: TGTGCCAGCAGTTTACAGGACCGACAAGAGACCCAGTACTTC
j_gene: TRBJ2-5
d_gene: .
abundance: .
v_gene: TRBV27

CDR3aa: CASRFLAQPQHF
CDR3nt: TGTGCCAGCCGTTTCCTGGCCCAGCCCCAGCATTTT
j_gene: TRBJ1-5
d_gene: .
abundance: once
v_gene: TRBV28

CDR3aa: CASGFLHEQFF
CDR3nt: TGTGCCAGCGGGTTTTTGCATGAGCAGTTCTTC
j_gene: TRBJ2-1
d_gene: .
abundance: .
v_gene: TRBV6-6

CDR3aa: CASSSGREAGGYLDEQFF
CDR3nt: TGTGCCAGCAGCTCAGGCAGGGAAGCGGGAGGGTATTTGGATGAGCAGTTCTTC
j_gene: TRBJ2-1
d_gene: TRBD2
abundance: .
v_gene: TRBV5-8

CDR3aa: CASSRTDRGVSGAFF
CDR3nt: TGTGCCAGCAGCCGAACCGACAGGGGAGTTTCTGGAGCTTTCTTT
j_gene: TRBJ1-1
d_gene: TRBD1
abundance: .
v_gene: TRBV7-2

CDR3aa: CATSRGNRDTRSYEQYF
CDR3nt: TGTGCCACCAGCAGAGGAAACCGGGACACACGCTCCTACGAGCAGTACTTC
j_gene: TRBJ2-7
d_gene: .
abundance: .
v_gene: TRBV15

CDR3aa: CASSPTSGRVYEQYF
CDR3nt: TGTGCCAGCAGCCCAACTAGCGGGAGAGTCTACGAGCAGTACTTC
j_gene: TRBJ2-7
d_gene: TRBD2
abundance: once
v_gene: TRBV7-9

CDR3aa: CASSQASFGHSGYNGYTF
CDR3nt: TGCGCCAGCAGCCAAGCAAGTTTCGGACATTCCGGTTATAATGGCTACACCTTC
j_gene: TRBJ1-2
d_gene: .
abundance: .
v_gene: TRBV4-3

CDR3aa: CAISESGDMNTEAFF
CDR3nt: TGTGCCATCAGTGAGTCAGGGGATATGAACACTGAAGCTTTCTTT
j_gene: TRBJ1-1
d_gene: .
abundance: .
v_gene: TRBV10-3

CDR3aa: CATSRDTMNTEAFF
CDR3nt: TGTGCCACCAGCAGAGATACGATGAACACTGAAGCTTTCTTT
j_gene: TRBJ1-1
d_gene: .
abundance: .
v_gene: TRBV15

CDR3aa: CASSAGGGLAGADTQYF
CDR3nt: TGTGCCAGCAGCGCTGGTGGGGGACTAGCGGGAGCAGATACGCAGTATTTT
j_gene: TRBJ2-3
d_gene: TRBD2
abundance: .
v_gene: TRBV9

CDR3aa: CASRSGSMDSYEQYF
CDR3nt: TGTGCCAGCAGATCAGGGTCAATGGATTCCTACGAGCAGTACTTC
j_gene: TRBJ2-7
d_gene: .
abundance: .
v_gene: TRBV28